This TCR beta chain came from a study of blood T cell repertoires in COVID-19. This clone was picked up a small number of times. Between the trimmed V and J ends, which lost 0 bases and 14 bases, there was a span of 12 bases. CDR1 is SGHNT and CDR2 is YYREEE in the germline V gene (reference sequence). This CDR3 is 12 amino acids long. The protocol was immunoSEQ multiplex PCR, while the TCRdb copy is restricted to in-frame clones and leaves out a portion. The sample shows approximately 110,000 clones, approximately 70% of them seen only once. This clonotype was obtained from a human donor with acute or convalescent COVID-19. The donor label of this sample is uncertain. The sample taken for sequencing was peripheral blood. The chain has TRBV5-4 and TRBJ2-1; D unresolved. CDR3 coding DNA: TGTGCCAGCAGCTTGGAGCTGGAGTCGAAGTTCTTC. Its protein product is CASSLELESKFF.